This is a list of T cell receptor beta chains from one sample in a study of shared clonotypes between healthy human individuals. Assay: immunoSEQ multiplex PCR; the TCRdb copy retains only in-frame clones and omits some. The table lists about 470,000 clones, more than 75% of them singletons, with about 13% in the top ten. Sequencing was carried out using PBMCs. The origin of the receptors is a woman in her forties in good health. Some clones in this sample may be carry-over from other donors' samples. The CDR3 runs from the conserved cysteine through the conserved F or W. D genes are given only for firm matches. The size of a clone is reported for some rows only, either as once, few or many, or as a class for expanded clones.

-	-	TRBJ2-6	TRBV28	TGTGCCAGCACACAGGGTTCTGGGGCCAACGTCCTGACTTTC	CASTQGSGANVLTF
-	-	TRBJ2-5	TRBV11-2	TGTGCCAGCAGCTTACTCCCTACTCTGGGCCTCCAAGAGACCCAGTACTTC	CASSLLPTLGLQETQYF
-	-	TRBJ1-1	TRBV5-1	TGCGCCAGCAGCCCTCAGTACCAGAACACTGAAGCTTTCTTT	CASSPQYQNTEAFF
-	-	TRBJ2-3	TRBV7-3	TGTGCCAGCAGCTTCGGAGGGGCGGCAGATACGCAGTATTTT	CASSFGGAADTQYF
TRBD2	-	TRBJ2-2	TRBV28	TGTGCCAGCAGTTTATCCGGACTAGCGGCAAACACCGGGGAGCTGTTTTTT	CASSLSGLAANTGELFF
TRBD2	-	TRBJ2-7	TRBV13	TGTGCCAGCAGCTTAGGAGCGAGCGGGGGAACCTACGAGCAGTACTTC	CASSLGASGGTYEQYF
-	-	TRBJ2-5	TRBV11-1	TGTGCCAGCAGCTACGGGACACAAGAGACCCAGTACTTC	CASSYGTQETQYF
-	-	TRBJ2-3	TRBV5-4	TGTGCCAGCACAGCGCTTGATACGCAGTATTTT	CASTALDTQYF
-	-	TRBJ1-1	TRBV6-6	TGTGCCAGCGGTACGGGCTCGAACACTGAAGCTTTCTTT	CASGTGSNTEAFF
-	-	TRBJ2-7	TRBV27	TGTGCCAGCAGCCTGATGGCGGGGCGGATGCCCTACGAGCAGTACTTC	CASSLMAGRMPYEQYF
-	-	TRBJ1-4	TRBV9	TGTGCCAGCAGCATCAGACCTAATGAAAAACTGTTTTTT	CASSIRPNEKLFF
-	-	TRBJ2-7	TRBV7-2	TGTGCCAGCAGCTTAGGCGTCGGGTCATCCTACGAGCAGTACTTC	CASSLGVGSSYEQYF
TRBD1	-	TRBJ2-2	TRBV11-3	TGTGCCAGCAGCGGGACAGCGAACACCGGGGAGCTGTTTTTT	CASSGTANTGELFF
-	-	TRBJ2-7	TRBV27	TGTGCCAGCAGTACACAAGGACGGGTGGGTCTCTACGAGCAGTACTTC	CASSTQGRVGLYEQYF
TRBD2	-	TRBJ2-2	TRBV7-2	TGTGCCAGCAGCTTAGAACTAGCGGGAGCCCCCACCGGGGAGCTGTTTTTT	CASSLELAGAPTGELFF
TRBD1	-	TRBJ1-3	TRBV6-6	TGTGCCAGCAGGGTACAGGGGATCCGCTCTGGAAACACCATATATTTT	CASRVQGIRSGNTIYF
-	-	TRBJ2-5	TRBV10-3	TGTGCCATCAGTGTTTTAGGAGAGACCCAGTACTTC	CAISVLGETQYF
TRBD1	-	TRBJ1-5	TRBV5-1	TGCGCCAGCAGCTGGACAGGGTTGAATCAGCCCCAGCATTTT	CASSWTGLNQPQHF
-	-	TRBJ2-7	TRBV4-3	TGCGCCAGCAGCCTGGGGCGGGGCTCCTACGAGCAGTACTTC	CASSLGRGSYEQYF
-	-	TRBJ2-6	TRBV19	TGTGCCAGTAGTATCCTTGGAACCTCTGGGGCCAACGTCCTGACTTTC	CASSILGTSGANVLTF
TRBD1	-	TRBJ1-2	TRBV29-1	TGCAGCGTTCGTCCAAGGGACAGAGCTAACTATGGCTACACCTTC	CSVRPRDRANYGYTF
TRBD1	-	TRBJ2-7	TRBV11-1	TGTGCCAGCAGTACGGACGGACAGGGGACCTACGAGCAGTACTTC	CASSTDGQGTYEQYF
TRBD1	few	TRBJ1-2	TRBV5-1	TGCGCCAGCAGCGCGGACAGGGGGCGAGCGGTTGGCTACACCTTC	CASSADRGRAVGYTF
TRBD1	-	TRBJ1-5	TRBV6-6	TGTGCCAGCAGTACGGTGGGACAGGGCAGTCAGCCCCAGCATTTT	CASSTVGQGSQPQHF
-	-	TRBJ1-5	TRBV6-6	TGTGCCAGCACTCCCGGGGGCGGGGGTGGCCAGCCCCAGCATTTT	CASTPGGGGGQPQHF
-	-	TRBJ2-1	TRBV19	TGTGCCAGTAGGGGCCCCCTCACCAACAATGAGCAGTTCTTC	CASRGPLTNNEQFF
-	-	TRBJ2-3	TRBV7-9	TGTGCCAGCAGCCCCGTGATCCGTGGGGATACGCAGTATTTT	CASSPVIRGDTQYF
TRBD2	-	TRBJ2-7	TRBV7-8	TGTGCCAGCAGGCAATCGGGGGGTTCCTACGAGCAGTACTTC	CASRQSGGSYEQYF
-	-	TRBJ1-5	TRBV15	TGTGCCACCAGCAGAGATCCGGGACAGCCCCAGCATTTT	CATSRDPGQPQHF
TRBD1	-	TRBJ2-3	TRBV9	TGTGCCAGCAGCGTCGACAGGGGAGGCGCAGATACGCAGTATTTT	CASSVDRGGADTQYF
-	-	TRBJ2-1	TRBV7-3	TGTGCCAGCAGCTCCTCGGGGATGGGCTACAATGAGCAGTTCTTC	CASSSSGMGYNEQFF
TRBD2	-	TRBJ2-1	TRBV18	TGTGCCAGCTCACCGGGATGGAGCGGGAGGGCCGATGAGCAGTTCTTC	CASSPGWSGRADEQFF
TRBD2	-	TRBJ2-1	TRBV5-5	TGTGCCAGCAGCACGATGGGGTTAGCGGGAACTCGAGCTAACTACAATGAGCAGTTCTTC	CASSTMGLAGTRANYNEQFF
TRBD1	-	TRBJ2-5	TRBV5-4	TGTGCCAGCGACTACCAGGGGGCTGGGACCCAGTACTTC	CASDYQGAGTQYF
-	-	TRBJ1-2	TRBV19	TGTGCCAGTAGCATTGGGACCACTATTTCCTTC	CASSIGTTISF
TRBD2	-	TRBJ2-1	TRBV2	TGTGCCAGCAGTGAACCGGGACTAGCGGGAGACAATGAGCAGTTCTTC	CASSEPGLAGDNEQFF
-	once	TRBJ1-6	TRBV7-9	TGTGCCAGCAGCGTTTTAGGGGGGCGGAATTCACCCCTCCACTTT	CASSVLGGRNSPLHF
-	-	TRBJ2-3	TRBV7-9	TGTGCCAGCAGCCTATTGACAGGAGGCACAGATACGCAGTATTTT	CASSLLTGGTDTQYF